The 28 T cell receptor beta chains listed next were all sequenced from one sample in a study of T cells in Graves' hyperthyroidism and ophthalmopathy. Template material for amplifying TCR beta CDR3 regions consisted of RNA transcripts. When the TCR CDR3 underwent first-round RT-PCR, the HTBI primer set was used. TCRdb itself ran the multiplex PCR reads through MiXCR, one entry per CDR3 protein. The data hold hundreds of thousands of distinct CDR3 sequences, with 11% to 15% observed a single time. The sequencing input was blood. These receptors all come from a woman under 40 with Graves' hyperthyroidism that later progressed to Graves' ophthalmopathy.

This clonotype was counted many times. The V and J genes are TRBV6-1 and TRBJ1-1; D gene uncertain. The CDR3 extends over 15 amino acids. CDR1 is MNHNS, CDR2 SASEGT, per germline. V lost 7 bases and J 2 bases, leaving 17 bases between the germline ends. As DNA, the CDR3 is TGTGCCAGCATCCCAGCGACGCCAGCCAACACTGAAGCTTTCTTT. Translated, it gives CASIPATPANTEAFF.

This clonotype was seen many times. V gene TRBV6-2 or TRBV6-3 combines with J gene TRBJ1-2; TRBD1 might be the D (6 bases). The germline V gene has CDR1 MNHEY and CDR2 SVGEGT. CDR3 size: 15 residues. V gave up 5 bases and J gave up 5 bases, with 18 bases separating them. The CDR3 protein is CASSATGTTTYGYTF. The CDR3 DNA sequence: TGTGCCAGCAGTGCGACCGGGACAACAACTTATGGCTACACCTTC.

This clonotype was seen at least ten times. The V gene is TRBV7-2, the J gene TRBJ2-3, with unresolved D. V gave up 3 bases and J gave up 5 bases, with 9 bases separating them. The CDR3 consists of 13 residues. CDR1 is SGHTA, CDR2 FQGNSA, per germline. The CDR3 sequence: CASSFLGKDTQYF. Here the CDR3 DNA reads TGTGCCAGCAGCTTTTTAGGGAAAGATACGCAGTATTTT.

The chain uses TRBV28 and TRBJ2-1; D may match TRBD1 or TRBD2 (5 bases each). Trimming left V 4 bases short and J 4 bases short, with 14 bases between. Germline CDR1 and CDR2: MDHEN and SYDVKM. This CDR3 region has 15 residues. The CDR3 DNA is TGTGCCAGCAGTTCGAGGGGTCAGTATTACAATGAGCAGTTCTTC. This sequence encodes CASSSRGQYYNEQFF.

This chain links TRBV18 with TRBJ1-2, with D unresolved. With 5 bases removed from V and 6 bases from J, the gap between germline ends came to 13 bases. CDR1 is KGHSH, CDR2 LQKENI, per germline. This CDR3 comprises 13 residues. DNA for the CDR3: TGTGCCAGCTCAGCACTTCGGGGAGATGGCTACACCTTC. Translating it yields CASSALRGDGYTF. Variable domain in full (rest from reference TRBV18 and TRBJ1-2): NAGVMQNPRHLVRRRGQEARLRCSPMKGHSHVYWYRQLPEEGLKFMVYLQKENIIDESGMPKERFSAEFPKEGPSILRIQQVVRGDSAAYFCASSALRGDGYTFGSGTRLTVV.

The chain recombines TRBV30 with TRBJ1-4, with 9 bases fitting TRBD1. Losses at the gene ends were 0 bases for V and 4 bases for J; bases not matched to a gene: 3. Germline assignment: CDR1 GTSNPN and CDR2 SVGIG (reference sequence). This CDR3 has 15 amino acids. The CDR3 loop is CAWSVGTGINEKLFF. CDR3 nucleotide sequence: TGTGCCTGGAGTGTAGGGACAGGGATTAATGAAAAACTGTTTTTT.

Points on this clonotype: A much larger clone sits a single nucleotide away, making a read error possible. This sequence joins TRBV24-1 and TRBJ2-1; D ambiguous. CDR3 length equals 12 residues. From germline, CDR1 is KGHDR and CDR2 SFDVKD. This chain's CDR3 is CATSDSYNELFF. The CDR3 DNA is TGTGCCACCAGTGATTCTTACAATGAGCTGTTCTTC.

The chain combines TRBV24-1 with TRBJ2-3; 9 bases match TRBD2. The CDR3 is 19 amino acids. CDR1 and CDR2 from the germline V gene are KGHDR and SFDVKD. V lost 12 bases, J lost 4 bases, and 25 bases stayed unmatched. For the CDR3, the DNA is TGTGCCCCGTGCGGGAGGGCCATTCGAGGAGTGTATACTTCAGATACGCAGTATTTT. It encodes CAPCGRAIRGVYTSDTQYF.

With regard to this clonotype: A read error may be the cause here, since a much bigger clone is one base away. The V gene is TRBV18, the J gene TRBJ2-1; no definite D call. From germline, CDR1 is KGHSH and CDR2 LQKENI. The CDR3 spans 14 residues. CDR3 coding DNA: TGTGCCAGCTCACCACAGTCGGCGAGAGATGAGCGGTTCTTC. It encodes CASSPQSARDERFF.

This clonotype was detected many times. The genes are TRBV19 and TRBJ1-5, with D maybe TRBD1 (6 bases). Germline V lookup: CDR1 LNHDA, CDR2 SQIVND (reference sequence). The CDR3 is made up of 14 amino acids. Trimming cost V 4 bases and J 3 bases, with 10 bases left between them. The DNA for the CDR3 is TGTGCCAGTAGTAAACAGGGACCCAATCAGCCCCAGCATTTT. It translates to CASSKQGPNQPQHF.

The chain links TRBV2 to TRBJ2-1; possibly TRBD2 for D (5 bases). Germline V gene lookup returns CDR1 SNHLY and CDR2 FYNNEI. This CDR3 comprises 14 residues. Trimming pared 5 bases from V and 4 bases from J, leaving 12 bases between. CDR3 sequence (DNA): TGTGCCAGCAGTAAACGGGGATTTTACAATGAGCAGTTCTTC. Protein product: CASSKRGFYNEQFF.

The rearrangement links TRBV18 to TRBJ2-5; the D gene is possibly TRBD2 (5 bases). Per the germline V gene, CDR1 is KGHSH and CDR2 is LQKENI. The CDR3 is made up of 16 amino acids. Between the trimmed V and J ends, which lost 5 bases and 1 base, there was a span of 17 bases. The CDR3 bases are TGTGCCAGCTCATTCTTTTTGAGCGGACCCCAAGAGACCCAGTACTTC. Translation: CASSFFLSGPQETQYF.

The chain uses TRBV7-6 and TRBJ1-4; TRBD1 agrees at 10 bases. The CDR3 length is 15 residues. In germline, CDR1 is SGHVS, CDR2 FNYEAQ. V lost 5 bases and J lost 5; bases outside the gene matches: 5. This CDR3 reads CASSGDRGLNEKLFF. The CDR3 DNA is TGTGCCAGCAGCGGCGACAGGGGGCTGAATGAAAAACTGTTTTTT.

This clonotype was seen ten or more times. The V call is TRBV28, the J call TRBJ1-1, with D maybe TRBD1 (5 bases). V dropped 6 bases and J dropped 4 bases, with 12 bases sitting between them. The CDR3 consists of 13 residues. Germline V gene lookup returns CDR1 MDHEN and CDR2 SYDVKM. The CDR3 region has the DNA TGTGCCAGCAGACTGAGGGGTTTCACTGAAGCTTTCTTT. Translation gives CASRLRGFTEAFF.

This clonotype has ten or more counts. The V and J genes are TRBV11-2 and TRBJ2-3; no definite D call. The CDR3 spans 15 residues. The ends were cut back, 0 bases at V and 10 bases at J, with 17 bases in the middle. CDR1 SGHAT and CDR2 FQNNGV come from the germline V gene. CDR3 protein: CASSLETLEGSSQYF. The CDR3 bases are TGTGCCAGCAGCTTAGAGACCCTAGAAGGGTCCTCGCAGTATTTT.

This clonotype has ten or more counts. The V and J genes are TRBV6-2 or TRBV6-3 and TRBJ1-5, with 9 bases matching TRBD1. Trimming removed 6 bases from V and 7 bases from J; junction bases left unmatched: 10. CDR3 length equals 15 residues. Germline lookup yields CDR1 MNHEY and CDR2 SVGEGT. CDR3 residues: CASRIRDRAGQPQHF. DNA of the CDR3: TGTGCCAGCAGGATACGGGACAGGGCTGGCCAGCCCCAGCATTTT.

This clonotype was seen at least ten times. This chain uses TRBV20-1 with TRBJ2-1; tentative D call: TRBD1 (6 bases). This CDR3 spans 15 amino acids. Germline V lookup: CDR1 DFQATT, CDR2 SNEGSKA (reference sequence). The V end was cut by 6 bases, the J end by 3 bases, with 18 bases between. This chain's CDR3 is CSANGQLNHYNEQFF. In nucleotides, the CDR3 is TGCAGTGCAAACGGACAGTTAAATCACTACAATGAGCAGTTCTTC.

This clonotype has a handful of counts. V usage is TRBV7-2 and J usage is TRBJ1-1, with a tentative D call TRBD1 (5 bases). V lost 5 bases, J lost 3 bases, and 13 bases lay in between. Germline CDR1 reads SGHTA; CDR2 reads FQGNSA. This CDR3 spans 14 amino acids. The DNA of the CDR3 is TGTGCCAGCAGCCAGACCTCAGGGTACACTGAAGCTTTCTTT. It translates to CASSQTSGYTEAFF.

Notes on this clonotype: Given a much more abundant clone one base away, this may be a read error. The V gene is TRBV7-9, the J gene TRBJ2-7; 13 nucleotides align to TRBD2. The CDR3 totals 18 residues. Germline-derived CDR1 and CDR2 are SEHNR and FQNEAQ (reference sequence). The junction had 14 bases not matched to a gene; V was cut back by 5 bases and J by 4 bases. CDR3 sequence reads: CASSLDNGLAGVGYEQYF. The CDR3 region has the DNA TGTGCCAGCAGCCTGGACAACGGACTAGCGGGAGTAGGTTACGAGCAGTACTTC.

Only a few counts were recorded for this clonotype. The chain couples TRBV5-1 to TRBJ2-7, with D tentatively TRBD2 (6 bases). The CDR3 is made up of 16 amino acids. Per germline, CDR1 SGHRS and CDR2 YFSETQ. V dropped 4 bases and J dropped 4 bases, with 21 bases sitting between them. In DNA form, the CDR3 reads TGCGCCAGCAGCCCGGGGTGGTGGCAGGGAGGATACGAGCAGTACTTC. Translating it yields CASSPGWWQGGYEQYF.

As for this clonotype: One base away lies a much larger clone, so this may be a sequencing read error. V gene TRBV7-9 combines with J gene TRBJ2-7; 7 nucleotides agree with TRBD2. The germline V gene has CDR1 SEHNR and CDR2 FQNEAQ (reference sequence). CDR3 length: 13 amino acids. J gave up 9 bases and V 4 bases, and 9 bases lay outside the gene matches. CDR3 amino acids: CASSSGSGNGQYF. CDR3 nucleotide sequence: TGTGCCAGCAGCTCGGGCAGCGGGAACGGGCAGTACTTC.

The chain recombines TRBV29-1 with TRBJ2-7; possibly TRBD1 for D (6 bases). The germline gives CDR1 SQVTM, CDR2 ANQGSEA. Between the trimmed V and J ends, which lost 5 bases and 4 bases, there was a span of 12 bases. The length of the CDR3 is 12 residues. Here the CDR3 reads CSVITGRYEQYF. Written as DNA, the CDR3 is TGCAGCGTTATTACAGGGCGATACGAGCAGTACTTC.

This clonotype was observed many times. The chain employs TRBV7-8 and TRBJ2-7; 7 bases are shared with TRBD1. Trimming took 6 bases from V and 2 from J; bases not matched to a gene: 10. There are 15 residues in the CDR3. Germline CDR1 reads SGHVS; CDR2 reads FQNEAQ. The CDR3 loop is CASRPGQTNTYEQYF. The CDR3 region has the DNA TGTGCCAGCAGACCGGGACAGACTAATACCTACGAGCAGTACTTC.

This clonotype has at least ten counts. The CDR3 protein is CASSPEREGHEQYF. Written as DNA, the CDR3 is TGTGCCAGCAGCCCCGAGCGGGAGGGCCACGAGCAGTACTTC. The gene calls are TRBV2 and TRBJ2-7, with 10 nucleotides matching TRBD2. V dropped 6 bases and J dropped 5; count of bases not matched to a gene: 7. The CDR3 extends over 14 amino acids. From germline, CDR1 is SNHLY and CDR2 FYNNEI.

This clonotype was recorded at least ten times. This rearrangement joins TRBV11-3 to TRBJ2-1, with TRBD2 matching over 8 bases. V shed 3 bases and J 0 bases; nucleotides not matched to a gene: 4. The length of the CDR3 is 16 residues. CDR1 and CDR2 (germline): SGHNT, YENEEA. The CDR3 reads CASSFEGLASYNEQFF. The CDR3 DNA follows: TGTGCCAGCAGCTTCGAAGGACTAGCCTCCTACAATGAGCAGTTCTTC.

This clonotype was counted many times. The chain joins TRBV20-1 to TRBJ1-1; a possible D gene is TRBD1 (6 bases). Germline CDR1 and CDR2: DFQATT and SNEGSKA (reference sequence). Trimming left V 4 bases short and J 4 bases short, with 13 bases between. This CDR3 region has 13 residues. This CDR3 is CSAIRTDVTEAFF. The CDR3 DNA is TGCAGTGCTATACGGACAGATGTCACTGAAGCTTTCTTT.

This clonotype was counted many times. The chain joins TRBV29-1 to TRBJ2-7; D is possibly TRBD1 (7 bases). Looked up from germline, CDR1 is SQVTM and CDR2 is ANQGSEA. Trimming left V 7 bases short and J 5 bases short, with 9 bases between. The CDR3 has 10 amino acids. The DNA for the CDR3 is TGCAGCGGCGGGACAGACGAGCAGTACTTC. It translates to CSGGTDEQYF.

This clonotype occurred a few times. The V and J genes are TRBV5-4 and TRBJ2-7, with 7 bases aligning to TRBD1. CDR1 is SGHNT, CDR2 YYREEE, per germline (reference sequence). The CDR3 length is 14 residues. V lost 3 bases, J lost 5 bases, and 8 bases stayed unmatched. CDR3 sequence reads: CASSYSDRVNEQYF. Written as DNA, the CDR3 is TGTGCCAGCAGCTATTCCGACAGGGTGAACGAGCAGTACTTC.